This TCR beta chain stems from a study of CDR3 diversity in severe acne. This clonotype was observed a few times. One entry per CDR3 protein, called by TCRdb with MiXCR from the PCR reads. The profile covers fewer than 100,000 distinct CDR3 sequences, with 45% to 55% appearing a single time and 14% taken by the ten largest. Trimming removed 1 base at V and 2 bases at J, with 5 bases between. CDR3 length: 13 residues. The TCR comes from a male donor in good health, without acne. The material sequenced was blood. The rearrangement uses TRBV12-3 or TRBV12-4 and TRBJ1-2; D not resolved. The DNA for the CDR3 is TGTGCCAGCAGTTTAGACTTAAACTATGGCTACACCTTC. Its translation: CASSLDLNYGYTF.